This TCR beta chain was profiled in a study of T cells in Graves' hyperthyroidism and ophthalmopathy (dated by TCRdb to about 2019). Concerning the study at large: Peripheral blood was collected at initial diagnosis, before any treatment. To identify distinguishing TCR V-J signatures, a discovery cohort of 90 to 100 patients was used, comprising some 45 with Graves' ophthalmopathy and roughly 60 with stable Graves' hyperthyroidism. An independent validation cohort of under 20 hyperthyroidism patients and 17 patients who later progressed to ophthalmopathy tested prospective prediction of ophthalmopathy. For training and testing, the 100 or so patients in the discovery cohort were randomly divided in a 7:3 ratio. Thyroid tissue and blood T-cell repertoires from more than five Graves' hyperthyroidism patients were also compared in the study. Once sampling was done, hyperthyroidism patients were given methimazole at a starting dose of 30 mg daily, whereas ophthalmopathy patients were given high-dose intravenous methylprednisolone. According to the paper, TCR Vbeta CDR3 sequencing was carried out on 135 peripheral blood samples, which came from 40 to 45 ophthalmopathy, under 80 hyperthyroidism and about 17 progressor patients.

The full study reports these points: In validation, progression to ophthalmopathy was predicted by the model with 70.59% sensitivity and 72% to 85% specificity, a median of about 6 months before onset. No statistical method was used to set the sample size in advance, and investigators knew the group allocation. A 13 V-J signature model separated ophthalmopathy from stable hyperthyroidism, with 87.88% sensitivity and 81.08% specificity in cross-validation and 80%/75% in testing. Most expanded thyroid clonotypes (frequency above 0.001) were also found in blood, which suggests that blood repertoires may mirror thyroid immune responses.

On this clonotype: Which antigen it targets is not known. The record has no base qualities; no much larger clone is one base away.

V is cut by 1 base and J by 0 bases, and the space between the germline ends is 7 bases. From its cysteine to its phenylalanine, the CDR3 spans 15 amino acids. Of all the DNA, just the CDR3 is kept, 45 bases in frame from base 1. According to the germline V gene (reference sequence), CDR1 reads LNHDA and CDR2 reads SQIVND. The TCR beta CDR3 regions were amplified from the RNA transcripts. The first round of RT-PCR for the TCR CDR3 was performed with the HTBI primer set and the Qiagen OneStep RT-PCR kit. The libraries were constructed in a second round of multiplex PCR and then size-selected and purified. The libraries were sequenced on an Illumina HiSeq2000 using paired-end 100 bp reads. Turning to the authors' computational methods: Raw data were processed with SOAPnuke, discarding reads with adapters, uncalled bases, mean Phred below 15, or no exact constant-primer or identifier match. COPE v1.2.5 was used to merge high-quality paired reads, and clonotypes were defined as unique nucleotide sequences. MiTCR v1.1 was used to align clonotypes to the IMGT TRBV, TRBD and TRBJ reference segments. The analysis included only V-J combinations with a frequency above 0.0001, which together covered about 99% of the repertoires. A TCS score was defined as the ratio of F50 (clonal expansion) to E x V (chaos), with BLOSUM62-based TCRdist applied between CDR3 peptides within each V-J. Welch's t-statistics and random forest reduced roughly 540 V-J features to fewer than 15, which were used in a naive Bayes classifier (R e1071). TCRdb passed the public sequencing reads through fastp at Q25 and MiXCR, retaining productive beta sequences. Every CDR3 protein is listed once, alongside the most common genes and DNA of its rows. TCRdb, not the authors, supplied the V and J calls. The sample table contains some 440,000 distinct CDR3 sequences; only one count was recorded for 15% to 17% of them. The ten largest clones add up to roughly 7.4% of the sample.

Stable Graves' hyperthyroidism was defined as the absence of progression to ophthalmopathy over 18 months of follow-up. The hyperthyroidism patients were between 18 and 65 years old and newly diagnosed, with a disease duration of less than 2 months. Exclusion was applied to patients with uncontrolled infections, other autoimmune diseases, pregnancy or lactation. Diagnoses relied on clinical symptoms, serum thyroxine and TRAb, thyroid ultrasound and orbital computed tomography. Ficoll-Paque density gradient centrifugation was used to isolate PBMCs from around 10 ml of fresh peripheral blood. Trizol reagent was used to extract total RNA, and RNA quality was then checked on an Agilent 2100 Bioanalyzer.

This clonotype originated in a woman under 30 with Graves' hyperthyroidism. The specimen sequenced was blood. The rearranged segments are TRBV19 and TRBJ1-5; the D gene remains uncertain. The DNA sequence is TGTGCCAGTAGTATAGGTTGGGATAGCAATCAGCCCCAGCATTTT. Protein translation: CASSIGWDSNQPQHF.